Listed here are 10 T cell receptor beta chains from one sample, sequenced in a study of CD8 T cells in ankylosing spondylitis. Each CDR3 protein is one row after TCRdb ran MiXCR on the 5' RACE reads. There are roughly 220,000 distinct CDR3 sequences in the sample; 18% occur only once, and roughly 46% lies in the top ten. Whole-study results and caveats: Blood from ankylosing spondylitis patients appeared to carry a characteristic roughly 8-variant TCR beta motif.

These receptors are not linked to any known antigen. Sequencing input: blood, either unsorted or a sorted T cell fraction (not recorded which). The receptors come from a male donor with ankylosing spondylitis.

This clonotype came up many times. The CDR3 reads CASSPDREPTDTQYF. The CDR3 nucleotides read TGTGCCAGCAGCCCAGACAGGGAGCCCACAGATACGCAGTATTTT. The chain couples TRBV7-6 to TRBJ2-3; 7 nucleotides line up with TRBD1. The ends lost 5 bases at V and 2 bases at J; junction bases unmatched: 7. The CDR3 runs to 15 residues. Germline assignment: CDR1 SGHVS and CDR2 FNYEAQ.

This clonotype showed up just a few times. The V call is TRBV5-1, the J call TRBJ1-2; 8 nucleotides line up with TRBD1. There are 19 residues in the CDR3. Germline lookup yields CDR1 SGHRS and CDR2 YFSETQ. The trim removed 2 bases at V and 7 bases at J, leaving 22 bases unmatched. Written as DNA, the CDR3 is TGCGCCAGCAGCTTCACCGCGACAGGGGACTCTCTCTCGGAGGCTGGCTACACCTTC. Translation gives CASSFTATGDSLSEAGYTF.

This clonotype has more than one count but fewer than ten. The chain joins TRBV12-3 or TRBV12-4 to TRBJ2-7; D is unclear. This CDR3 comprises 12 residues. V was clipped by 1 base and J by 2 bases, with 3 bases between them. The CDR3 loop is CASSLDTYEQYF. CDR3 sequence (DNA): TGTGCCAGCAGTTTAGACACCTACGAGCAGTACTTC.

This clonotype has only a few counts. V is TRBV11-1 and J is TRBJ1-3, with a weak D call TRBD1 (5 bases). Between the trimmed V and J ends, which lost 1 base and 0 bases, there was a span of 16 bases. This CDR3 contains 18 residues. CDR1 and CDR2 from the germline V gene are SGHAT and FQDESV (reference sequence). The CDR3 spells CASSLGGTDLFSGNTIYF. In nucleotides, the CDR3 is TGTGCCAGCAGCTTAGGGGGGACGGACCTTTTCTCTGGAAACACCATATATTTT.

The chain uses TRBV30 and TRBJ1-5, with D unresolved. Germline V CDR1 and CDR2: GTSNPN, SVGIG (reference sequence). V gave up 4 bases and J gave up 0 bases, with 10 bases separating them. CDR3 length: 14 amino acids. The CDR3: CAWNREDSNQPQHF. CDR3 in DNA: TGTGCCTGGAACCGGGAGGATAGCAATCAGCCCCAGCATTTT.

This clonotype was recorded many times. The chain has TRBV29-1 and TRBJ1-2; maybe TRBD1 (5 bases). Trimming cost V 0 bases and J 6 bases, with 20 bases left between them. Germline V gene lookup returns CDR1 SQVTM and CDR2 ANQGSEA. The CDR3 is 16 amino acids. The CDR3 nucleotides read TGCAGCGTTGAAGATGGGGCACACGGGGCCCAGGATGGCTACACCTTC. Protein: CSVEDGAHGAQDGYTF.

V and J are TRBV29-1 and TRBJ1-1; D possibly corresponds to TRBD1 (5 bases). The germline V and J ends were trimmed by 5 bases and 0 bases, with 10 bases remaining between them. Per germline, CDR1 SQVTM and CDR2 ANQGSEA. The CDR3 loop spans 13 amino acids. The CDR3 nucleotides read TGCAGCGTTACACAGGCCCTGAACACTGAAGCTTTCTTT. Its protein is CSVTQALNTEAFF.

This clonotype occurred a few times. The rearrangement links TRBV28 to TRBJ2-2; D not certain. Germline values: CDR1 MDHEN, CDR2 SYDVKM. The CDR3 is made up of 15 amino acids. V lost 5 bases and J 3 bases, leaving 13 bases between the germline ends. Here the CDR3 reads CASSQIDIHTGELFF. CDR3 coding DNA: TGTGCCAGCAGTCAGATTGACATACACACCGGGGAGCTGTTTTTT.

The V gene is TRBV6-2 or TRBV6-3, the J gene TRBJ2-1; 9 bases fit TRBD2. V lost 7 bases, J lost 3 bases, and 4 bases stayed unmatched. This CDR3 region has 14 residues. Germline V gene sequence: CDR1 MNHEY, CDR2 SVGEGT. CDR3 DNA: TGTGCCAGCAAAAGACTAGCGGACTACAATGAGCAGTTCTTC. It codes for CASKRLADYNEQFF.

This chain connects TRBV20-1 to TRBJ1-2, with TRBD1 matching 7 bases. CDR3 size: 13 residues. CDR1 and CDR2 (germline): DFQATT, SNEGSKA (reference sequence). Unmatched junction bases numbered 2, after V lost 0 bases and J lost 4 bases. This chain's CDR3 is CSARERGLYGYTF. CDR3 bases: TGCAGTGCTAGAGAAAGGGGGCTCTATGGCTACACCTTC.